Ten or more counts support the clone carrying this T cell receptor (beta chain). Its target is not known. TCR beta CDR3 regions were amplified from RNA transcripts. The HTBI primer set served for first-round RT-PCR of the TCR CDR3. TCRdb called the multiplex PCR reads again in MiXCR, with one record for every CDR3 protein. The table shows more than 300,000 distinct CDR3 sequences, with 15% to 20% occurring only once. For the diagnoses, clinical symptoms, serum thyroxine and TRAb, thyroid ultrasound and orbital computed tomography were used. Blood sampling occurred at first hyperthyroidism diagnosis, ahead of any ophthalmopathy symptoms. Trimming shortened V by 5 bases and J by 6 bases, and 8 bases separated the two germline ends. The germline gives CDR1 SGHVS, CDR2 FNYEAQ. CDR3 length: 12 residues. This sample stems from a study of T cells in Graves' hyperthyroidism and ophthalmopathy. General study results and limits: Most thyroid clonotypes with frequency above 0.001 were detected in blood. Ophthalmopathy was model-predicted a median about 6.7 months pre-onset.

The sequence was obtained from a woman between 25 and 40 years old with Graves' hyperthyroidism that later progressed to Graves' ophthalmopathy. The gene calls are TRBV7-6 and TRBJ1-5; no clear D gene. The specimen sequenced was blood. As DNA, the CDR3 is TGTGCCAGCAGCCTAACAACTCAGCCCCAGCATTTT. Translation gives CASSLTTQPQHF.